The clone carrying this T cell receptor beta chain was picked up many times. Its antigen is not known. This sample was taken from a study of regulatory T cells in long-lasting Graves disease. Study findings and constraints: Persistent Graves' patients possessed reduced TCR diversity relative to recently diagnosed ones.

The CDR3 runs to 15 residues. Germline V gene sequence: CDR1 SNHLY, CDR2 FYNNEI. The germline V and J ends were trimmed by 7 bases and 1 base, with 11 bases remaining between them. With iRepertoire HTBI primers and Arm-PCR of CDR3 regions, TCR beta libraries were built. TCRdb reprocessed the multiplex PCR reads via MiXCR and lists one record per CDR3 protein. The repertoire includes around 470,000 distinct CDR3 sequences, 12% to 15% of them detected once, and approximately 15% sits in the top ten. The time point: newly diagnosed GD, antithyroid drugs for less than 3 months. The authors made the TCR library using RNA they extracted from PBMCs. The sample was also linked to a second study, of T cells in Graves' hyperthyroidism and ophthalmopathy.

Here the sequenced sample was peripheral blood mononuclear cells (PBMCs), taken at new diagnosis, from a patient treated with antithyroid drugs. The rearrangement joins TRBV2 to TRBJ2-6, with D unresolved. The TCR was taken from a woman aged 45-65 years with Graves disease. CDR3 protein: CASTPQESGANVLTF. CDR3 nucleotide sequence: TGTGCCAGCACACCTCAGGAATCTGGGGCCAACGTCCTGACTTTC.